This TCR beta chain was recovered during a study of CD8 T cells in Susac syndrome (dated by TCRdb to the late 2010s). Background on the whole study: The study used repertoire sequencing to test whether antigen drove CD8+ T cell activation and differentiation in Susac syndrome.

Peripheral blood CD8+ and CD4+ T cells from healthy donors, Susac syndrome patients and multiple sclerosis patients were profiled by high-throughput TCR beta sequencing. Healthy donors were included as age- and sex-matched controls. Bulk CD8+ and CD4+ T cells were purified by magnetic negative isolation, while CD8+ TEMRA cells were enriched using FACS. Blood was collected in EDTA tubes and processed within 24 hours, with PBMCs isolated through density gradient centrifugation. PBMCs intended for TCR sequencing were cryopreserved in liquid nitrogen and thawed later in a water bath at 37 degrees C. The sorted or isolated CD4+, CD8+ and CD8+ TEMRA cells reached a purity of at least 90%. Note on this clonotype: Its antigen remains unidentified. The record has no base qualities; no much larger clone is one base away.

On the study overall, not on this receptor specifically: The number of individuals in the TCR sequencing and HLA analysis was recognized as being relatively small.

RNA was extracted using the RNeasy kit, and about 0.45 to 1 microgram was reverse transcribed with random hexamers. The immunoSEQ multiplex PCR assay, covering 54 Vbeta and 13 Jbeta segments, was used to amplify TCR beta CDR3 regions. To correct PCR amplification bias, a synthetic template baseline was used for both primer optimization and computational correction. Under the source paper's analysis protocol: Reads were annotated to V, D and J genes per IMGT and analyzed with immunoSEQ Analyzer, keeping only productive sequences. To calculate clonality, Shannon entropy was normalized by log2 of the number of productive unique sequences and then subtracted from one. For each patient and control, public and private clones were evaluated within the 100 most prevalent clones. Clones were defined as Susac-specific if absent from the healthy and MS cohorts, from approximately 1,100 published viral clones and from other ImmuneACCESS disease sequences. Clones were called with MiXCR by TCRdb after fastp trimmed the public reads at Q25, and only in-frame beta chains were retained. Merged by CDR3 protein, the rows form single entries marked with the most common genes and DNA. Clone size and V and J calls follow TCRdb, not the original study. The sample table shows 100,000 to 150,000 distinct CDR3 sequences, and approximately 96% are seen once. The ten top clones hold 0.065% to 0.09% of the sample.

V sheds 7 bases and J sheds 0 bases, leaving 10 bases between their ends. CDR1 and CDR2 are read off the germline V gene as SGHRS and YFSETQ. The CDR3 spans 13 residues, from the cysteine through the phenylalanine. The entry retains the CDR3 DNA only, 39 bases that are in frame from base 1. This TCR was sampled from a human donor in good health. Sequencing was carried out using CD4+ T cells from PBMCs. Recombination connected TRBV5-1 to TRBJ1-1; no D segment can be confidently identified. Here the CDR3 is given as CASGKVLNTEAFF. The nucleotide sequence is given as TGCGCCAGCGGAAAGGTACTGAACACTGAAGCTTTCTTT.